Detailed here is one T cell receptor beta chain. Its cognate antigen is unknown. The data stem from a study of cytomegalovirus exposure and HLA in healthy donors. The CDR3 length is 15 residues. Germline CDR1 reads LGHNA; CDR2 reads YSLEER. J gave up 4 bases and V 6 bases, and 7 bases lay outside the gene matches. In the PCR, 60 Vbeta and 13 Jbeta primers were used. Repertoires were generated with immunoSEQ multiplex PCR, while TCRdb's copy carries only in-frame clones and drops some. The sample contains approximately 200,000 clones, approximately 81% of which appear only once. Study-level findings and limits: Some TCR beta chains (approximately 180 of them) were listed as cytomegalovirus-associated.

Source material: PBMCs. This TCR was sampled from a boy younger than 18 in good health and CMV-seronegative. This chain joins TRBV4-3 and TRBJ2-1; 9 bases align to TRBD2. CDR3 DNA sequence: TGCGCCAGCAGTGAGGCGGGGGGGGATTACAATGAGCAGTTCTTC. Amino acid sequence: CASSEAGGDYNEQFF.